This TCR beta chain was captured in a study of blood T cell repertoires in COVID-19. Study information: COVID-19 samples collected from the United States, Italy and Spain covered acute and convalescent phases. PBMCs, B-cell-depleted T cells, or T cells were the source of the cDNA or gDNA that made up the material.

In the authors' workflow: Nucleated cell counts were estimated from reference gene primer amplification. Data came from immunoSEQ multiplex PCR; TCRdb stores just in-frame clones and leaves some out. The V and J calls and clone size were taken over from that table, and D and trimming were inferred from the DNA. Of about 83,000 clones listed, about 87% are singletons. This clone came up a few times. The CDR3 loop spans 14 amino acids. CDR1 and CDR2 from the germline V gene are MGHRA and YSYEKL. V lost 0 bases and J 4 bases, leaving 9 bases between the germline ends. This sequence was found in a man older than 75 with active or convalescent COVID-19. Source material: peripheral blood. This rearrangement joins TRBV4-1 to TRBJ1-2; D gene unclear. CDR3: CASSQDLTVYGYTF. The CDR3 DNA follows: TGCGCCAGCAGCCAAGATTTGACTGTCTATGGCTACACCTTC.